What follows are 8 T cell receptor beta chains derived from one specimen sequenced in a study of T cells in Graves' hyperthyroidism and ophthalmopathy (dated 2019 in TCRdb). The library was produced with multiplex PCR. Sequencer: Illumina HiSeq 2000. Amplification of TCR beta CDR3 regions was carried out from RNA transcripts. For the first round of RT-PCR on the TCR CDR3, the HTBI primer set was used together with the Qiagen OneStep RT-PCR kit. TCRdb redid the processing of the public reads, applying fastp at Q25 and MiXCR, and retained in-frame beta chains. When rows share a CDR3 protein, they turn into one entry using the most common DNA and genes. The sample table holds about 300,000 distinct CDR3 sequences, of which about 19% were seen once. The ten largest make up roughly 39% of the sample. The sequenced sample consisted of blood. The receptor set was obtained from a man in his fifties with Graves' ophthalmopathy.

This clonotype appeared a few times. The chain recombines TRBV12-3 or TRBV12-4 with TRBJ1-6; 7 bases are a match to TRBD1. V trimming: 5 bases; J trimming: 7 bases; junction bases outside the gene matches: 5. This CDR3 has 14 residues. CDR3 protein: CASSGDSLNSPLHF. Written as DNA, the CDR3 is TGTGCCAGCAGTGGGGACAGCCTAAATTCACCCCTCCACTTT.

Only a few counts were recorded for this clonotype. This chain uses TRBV2 with TRBJ2-1; 9 positions agree with TRBD2. The germline CDR1 and CDR2 sequences are SNHLY and FYNNEI. Losses at the gene ends were 9 bases for V and 5 bases for J; bases not matched to a gene: 8. This CDR3 comprises 14 residues. The CDR3 nucleotides are TGTGCCAGTAGATCGGCTAGCGGGAACAATGAGCAGTTCTTC. Translated, it gives CASRSASGNNEQFF.

This clonotype was seen many times. The gene calls are TRBV20-1 and TRBJ2-1; D might be TRBD1 (6 bases). V lost 5 bases and J 8 bases, leaving 13 bases between the germline ends. The germline V gene has CDR1 DFQATT and CDR2 SNEGSKA (reference sequence). This CDR3 is 12 amino acids long. DNA of the CDR3: TGCAGTGCTCAGGGGTTTATCGATGAGCAGTTCTTC. As protein: CSAQGFIDEQFF.

This clonotype has more than one count but fewer than ten. This chain links TRBV7-2 with TRBJ2-7; no reliable D call. This CDR3 has 14 amino acids. Trimming cost V 4 bases and J 9 bases, with 19 bases left between them. Germline V lookup: CDR1 SGHTA, CDR2 FQGNSA. In DNA, the CDR3 is TGTGCCAGCAGCTCCTCCGGGCCCTCTACGGGGCAGTACTTC. Translated: CASSSSGPSTGQYF. The full variable domain, in which reference TRBV7-2 and TRBJ2-7 provide the parts outside the CDR3, is GAGVSQSPSNKVTEKGKDVELRCDPISGHTALYWYRQSLGQGLEFLIYFQGNSAPDKSGLPSDRFSAERTGGSVSTLTIQRTQQEDSAVYLCASSSSGPSTGQYFGPGTRLTVT.

This clonotype was seen a few times. The chain uses TRBV19 and TRBJ1-1; D unresolved. The CDR3 covers 14 residues. Trimming removed 0 bases at V and 1 base at J, with 6 bases between. Germline V lookup: CDR1 LNHDA, CDR2 SQIVND (reference sequence). The CDR3 loop is CASSIDTGNTEAFF. CDR3 bases: TGTGCCAGTAGTATAGATACGGGGAACACTGAAGCTTTCTTT.

This clonotype was observed at least ten times. The chain uses TRBV20-1 and TRBJ2-1, with D perhaps TRBD2 (6 bases). The CDR3 is 15 amino acids. CDR1 and CDR2 (germline): DFQATT, SNEGSKA (reference sequence). The CDR3: CSTNERVSSYNEQFF. The CDR3 bases are TGCAGCACTAACGAGCGGGTGAGCTCCTACAATGAGCAGTTCTTC.

This chain joins TRBV20-1 and TRBJ2-5; 7 nucleotides agree with TRBD2. The CDR3 length is 13 residues. The V segment lost 2 bases and the J segment 5 bases; nucleotides outside the gene matches: 5. The germline V gene encodes CDR1 DFQATT and CDR2 SNEGSKA (reference sequence). The CDR3 DNA reads TGCAGTGCTAGATTTCAGGGAGGGGAGACCCAGTACTTC. Protein: CSARFQGGETQYF.

The rearrangement links TRBV20-1 to TRBJ1-2; D is ambiguous. With 0 bases removed from V and 3 bases from J, the gap between germline ends came to 11 bases. CDR1 and CDR2 from the germline V gene are DFQATT and SNEGSKA (reference sequence). This CDR3 spans 14 amino acids. CDR3 coding DNA: TGCAGTGCTAGAGATGACAACGGGGACTATGGCTACACCTTC. Protein: CSARDDNGDYGYTF.